Listed below are T cell receptor beta chains from one sample, sequenced in a study of vaccination effects on CD4 cells after COVID-19. Their antigen targets remain unknown. The table came from immunoSEQ multiplex PCR; TCRdb's copy has only in-frame clones and leaves some out. This sample carries under 40,000 clones, around four fifths of them seen once, and the ten largest clones take around 27%. The specimen was CD4+ T cells from PBMCs cultured with HCoV-OC43 spike peptides, collected before COVID-19 vaccination. The receptors come from a human donor who received a COVID-19 vaccine. The CDR3 runs from the conserved cysteine through the conserved F or W. D genes are given only for firm matches. Rows give clone size only sometimes, using once, few, many, or a class for an expanded clone.

d_gene | abundance | j_gene | len | v_gene | CDR3nt | CDR3aa
NA | few | TRBJ1-2 | 11 | TRBV20-1 | TGCAGTGCTAGAGTAGGGGGAGGCTACACCTTC | CSARVGGGYTF
NA | NA | TRBJ1-4 | 12 | TRBV30 | TGTGCCTGGAGTGTAAAGGGGGTCAAACTGTTTTTT | CAWSVKGVKLFF
NA | once | TRBJ1-2 | 15 | TRBV5-1 | TGCGCCAGCAGCTTGGCCCTCGGACAGATCTATGGCTACACCTTC | CASSLALGQIYGYTF
NA | NA | TRBJ2-2 | 15 | TRBV5-1 | TGCGCCAGCAGCTTGGAAACAAGTCCTACCGGGGAGCTGTTTTTT | CASSLETSPTGELFF
TRBD1 | few | TRBJ2-1 | 15 | TRBV5-1 | TGCGCCAGCAGCGCGAGGGGGACAGGTGGGAATGAGCAGTTCTTC | CASSARGTGGNEQFF
TRBD2 | few | TRBJ2-7 | 11 | TRBV30 | TGTGCCTGGGCGGGGGGGTACGAGCAGTACTTC | CAWAGGYEQYF
NA | NA | TRBJ2-5 | 15 | TRBV5-6 | TGTGCCAGCAGCTGGGGGGTCGGGACAGAGGAGACCCAGTACTTC | CASSWGVGTEETQYF
TRBD2 | NA | TRBJ2-3 | 15 | TRBV6-1 | TGTGCCAGCAGTGAAGAAGCGGGAGGCACAGATACGCAGTATTTT | CASSEEAGGTDTQYF
TRBD2 | once | TRBJ2-1 | 16 | TRBV10-3 | TGTGCCATCAGGGGACTAGCGGGAGGGCCTCACAATGAGCAGTTCTTC | CAIRGLAGGPHNEQFF
NA | NA | TRBJ2-5 | 11 | TRBV30 | TGTGCCTGGAGCCAGGGGGAGACCCAGTACTTC | CAWSQGETQYF
TRBD2 | NA | TRBJ2-2 | 17 | TRBV7-9 | TGTGCCAGCAGCCAAAAAATCGGGACTAGCCACACCGGGGAGCTGTTTTTT | CASSQKIGTSHTGELFF
TRBD1 | NA | TRBJ2-7 | 15 | TRBV7-9 | TGTGCCAGCAGCTTAGGGCTCGGGACAGGGGAAGAGCAGTACTTC | CASSLGLGTGEEQYF
TRBD1 | NA | TRBJ1-2 | 13 | TRBV27 | TGTGCCAGCAGTGCCGGGGACAGGACATCGTACACCTTC | CASSAGDRTSYTF
NA | NA | TRBJ1-5 | 14 | TRBV5-6 | TGTGCCAGCAGCTTGGGTCATAATCCTCAGCCCCAGCATTTT | CASSLGHNPQPQHF
NA | few | TRBJ2-4 | 15 | TRBV6-6 | TGTGCCAGCACCCGGTGGGAAGGGGGCAAAAACATTCAGTACTTC | CASTRWEGGKNIQYF
NA | NA | TRBJ1-6 | 16 | TRBV5-4 | TGTGCCAGCAGCTTGGCTGGCCTGGGGGTAAATTCACCCCTCCACTTT | CASSLAGLGVNSPLHF
NA | NA | TRBJ1-1 | 15 | TRBV3-1/TRBV3-2 | TGTGCCAGCAGCCAAGGTCCAGGCGTGGGCACTGAAGCTTTCTTT | CASSQGPGVGTEAFF
NA | NA | TRBJ2-7 | 17 | TRBV30 | TGTGCCTGGAGTGTACGCGCAGGGGTCGGGGCGCCCTACGAGCAGTACTTC | CAWSVRAGVGAPYEQYF
NA | few | TRBJ2-1 | 13 | TRBV18 | TGTGCCAGCTCACAAGCAGAGTACAATGAGCAGTTCTTC | CASSQAEYNEQFF
NA | NA | TRBJ1-1 | 15 | TRBV7-3 | TGTGCCAGCAGCTTAACGGGGGCAGGCGGCGCTGAAGCTTTCTTT | CASSLTGAGGAEAFF
NA | NA | TRBJ1-2 | 13 | TRBV28 | TGTGCCAGCAGTTGGGGCACCCTCTATGGCTACACCTTC | CASSWGTLYGYTF
TRBD1 | NA | TRBJ2-7 | 16 | TRBV7-8 | TGTGCCAGCAGCTTAGCGCCGGGACAGGGAAGCTCCGAGCAGTACTTC | CASSLAPGQGSSEQYF